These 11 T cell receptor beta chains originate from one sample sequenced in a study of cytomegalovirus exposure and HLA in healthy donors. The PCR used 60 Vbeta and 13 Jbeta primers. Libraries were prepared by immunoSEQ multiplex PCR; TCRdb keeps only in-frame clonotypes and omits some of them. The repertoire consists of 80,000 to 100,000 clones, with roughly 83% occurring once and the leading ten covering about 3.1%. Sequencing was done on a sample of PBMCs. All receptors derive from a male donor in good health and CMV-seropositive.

Written as DNA, the CDR3 is TGTGCCAGCAGCTCTACTAGCGGGGGTTCCTACGAGCAGTACTTC. Protein sequence: CASSSTSGGSYEQYF. The chain uses TRBV11-2 and TRBJ2-7, with 11 bases matching TRBD2. V was pared by 4 bases and J by 1 base, with 3 bases of the junction left unmatched. The germline CDR1 and CDR2 sequences are SGHAT and FQNNGV. The CDR3 contains 15 residues. The full variable domain, in which reference TRBV11-2 and TRBJ2-7 provide the parts outside the CDR3, is EAGVAQSPRYKIIEKRQSVAFWCNPISGHATLYWYQQILGQGPKLLIQFQNNGVVDDSQLPKDRFSAERLKGVDSTLKIQPAKLEDSAVYLCASSSTSGGSYEQYFGPGTRLTVT.

CDR3 bases: TGTGCCAGCAGCCAAGAAAGACAGGTTAGCAATCAGCCCCAGCATTTT. It translates to CASSQERQVSNQPQHF. The chain uses TRBV4-2 and TRBJ1-5; D perhaps matches TRBD1 (6 bases). This CDR3 is built from 16 residues. Trimming took 0 bases from V and 0 from J, leaving 9 bases between them. The germline gives CDR1 LGHNA, CDR2 YNFKEQ.

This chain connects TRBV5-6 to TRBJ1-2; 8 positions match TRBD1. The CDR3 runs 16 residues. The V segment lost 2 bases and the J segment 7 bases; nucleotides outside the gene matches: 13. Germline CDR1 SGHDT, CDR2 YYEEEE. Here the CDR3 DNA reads TGTGCCAGCAGCTTCTTCGACAGGGGACCTCTCGCTGGCTACACCTTC. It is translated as CASSFFDRGPLAGYTF.

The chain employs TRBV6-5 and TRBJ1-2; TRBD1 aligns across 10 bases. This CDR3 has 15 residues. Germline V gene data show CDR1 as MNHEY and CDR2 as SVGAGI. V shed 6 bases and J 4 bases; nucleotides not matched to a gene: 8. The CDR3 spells CASRGTGERIYGYTF. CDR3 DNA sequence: TGTGCCAGCAGAGGGACAGGGGAGAGGATCTATGGCTACACCTTC.

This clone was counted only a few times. Written as DNA, the CDR3 is TGTGCCAGCAGCGCGGAACAGGGCCGTAATGAAAAACTGTTTTTT. Amino acids: CASSAEQGRNEKLFF. The chain couples TRBV5-5 to TRBJ1-4, with a tentative D call TRBD1 (6 bases). Deletions cut 4 bases from V and 4 bases from J, with 14 bases between. The germline V gene encodes CDR1 SGHKS and CDR2 YYEKEE (reference sequence). The CDR3 is 15 residues long.

The CDR3 loop is CASRPGTPYNEQFF. As DNA, the CDR3 is TGTGCCAGCAGACCCGGGACTCCTTACAATGAGCAGTTCTTC. J is TRBJ2-1 and V is TRBV2, with D possibly being TRBD2 (6 bases). Germline V gene data show CDR1 as SNHLY and CDR2 as FYNNEI. CDR3 length equals 14 residues. Trimming stripped 6 bases from V and 4 bases from J, with 13 bases between.

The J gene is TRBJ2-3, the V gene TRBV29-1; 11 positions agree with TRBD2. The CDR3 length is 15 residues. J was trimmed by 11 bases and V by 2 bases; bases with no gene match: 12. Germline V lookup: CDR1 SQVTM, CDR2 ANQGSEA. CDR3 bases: TGCAGCGTTGAAAGAACTAGCGGGGGCATGGTGGAGCAGTATTTT. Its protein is CSVERTSGGMVEQYF.

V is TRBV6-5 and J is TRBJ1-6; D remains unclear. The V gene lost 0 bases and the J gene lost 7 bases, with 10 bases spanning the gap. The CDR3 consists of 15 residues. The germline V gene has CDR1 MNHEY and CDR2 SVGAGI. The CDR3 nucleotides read TGTGCCAGCAGTTACTCGAGGGCAGTCAATTCACCCCTCCACTTT. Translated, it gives CASSYSRAVNSPLHF.

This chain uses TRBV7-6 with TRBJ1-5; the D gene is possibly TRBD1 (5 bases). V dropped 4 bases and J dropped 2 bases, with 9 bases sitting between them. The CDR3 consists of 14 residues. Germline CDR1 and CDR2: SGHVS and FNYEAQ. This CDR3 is CASSSQTGNQPQHF. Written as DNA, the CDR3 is TGTGCCAGCAGCTCCCAGACAGGCAATCAGCCCCAGCATTTT.

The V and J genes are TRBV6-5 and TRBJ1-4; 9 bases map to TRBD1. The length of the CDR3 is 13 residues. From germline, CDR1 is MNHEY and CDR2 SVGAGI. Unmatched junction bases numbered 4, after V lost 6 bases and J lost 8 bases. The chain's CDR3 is CASRTGGREKLFF. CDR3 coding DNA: TGTGCCAGCAGGACAGGGGGGAGGGAAAAACTGTTTTTT.

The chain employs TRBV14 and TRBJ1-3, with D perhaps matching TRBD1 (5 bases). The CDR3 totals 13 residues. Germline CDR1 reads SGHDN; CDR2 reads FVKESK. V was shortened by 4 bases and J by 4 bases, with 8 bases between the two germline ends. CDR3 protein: CASSPNRGNTIYF. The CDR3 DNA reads TGTGCCAGCAGCCCCAACAGGGGAAACACCATATATTTT. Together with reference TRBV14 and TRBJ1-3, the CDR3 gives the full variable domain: EAGVTQFPSHSVIEKGQTVTLRCDPISGHDNLYWYRRVMGKEIKFLLHFVKESKQDESGMPNNRFLAERTGGTYSTLKVQPAELEDSGVYFCASSPNRGNTIYFGEGSWLTVV.